The next 16 T cell receptor beta chains were all read from a single sample in a study of blood T cell repertoires in COVID-19. Method: immunoSEQ multiplex PCR; TCRdb's copy keeps in-frame clones and lacks some. Among 250,000 or so clones listed, over 80% were seen once. Sequencing was done on a sample of PBMCs or T cells enriched from blood (not recorded which). Receptors originate from a woman under 40 with acute COVID-19.

The rearrangement joins TRBV5-8 to TRBJ1-2; 9 bases are a match to TRBD1. The V gene's germline CDR1 is SGHTS and CDR2 YDEGEE. V lost 7 bases to trimming and J lost 4 bases; unmatched junction nucleotides: 11. The CDR3 runs to 15 residues. The CDR3 DNA reads TGTGCCAGCGTAGGAGGGACAGGGACCTCCTATGGCTACACCTTC. Its translation: CASVGGTGTSYGYTF.

CDR3 nucleotides: TGCGCCAGCAGCCAAGATGGGGGGTTTCCCGGGGAGCTGTTTTTT. Protein: CASSQDGGFPGELFF. The gene calls are TRBV4-3 and TRBJ2-2; a weak D match, TRBD2 (6 bases). The CDR3 is 15 residues long. Between the trimmed V and J ends, which lost 0 bases and 6 bases, there was a span of 11 bases. CDR1 is LGHNA, CDR2 YSLEER, per germline.

This clone was seen a few times. J is TRBJ1-2 and V is TRBV5-1; D is unresolved. The V end lost 4 bases, the J end lost 3 bases, and 22 bases lay between the germline ends. The CDR3 is 17 amino acids. Germline CDR1 is SGHRS and CDR2 is YFSETQ. This chain's CDR3 is CASSPIFGEGRDYGYTF. The DNA of the CDR3 is TGCGCCAGCAGCCCGATCTTCGGCGAGGGTCGAGACTATGGCTACACCTTC.

The rearrangement joins TRBV18 to TRBJ1-1; no definite D call. Trimming removed 3 bases from V and 2 bases from J, with 19 bases in between. Per the germline V gene, CDR1 is KGHSH and CDR2 is LQKENI. This CDR3 has 17 residues. DNA of the CDR3: TGTGCCAGCTCACCCCGCAACGGGAGAGGAGTTAACACTGAAGCTTTCTTT. Translated: CASSPRNGRGVNTEAFF.

V usage is TRBV11-2 and J usage is TRBJ1-6; D gene unclear. Germline V gene lookup returns CDR1 SGHAT and CDR2 FQNNGV. Trimming stripped 3 bases from V and 6 bases from J, with 18 bases between. The CDR3 runs to 17 residues. The DNA for the CDR3 is TGTGCCAGCAGCTTTCTCGTCCAGGATGAAGCTAATTCACCCCTCCACTTT. Its protein product is CASSFLVQDEANSPLHF.

This clone was seen a handful of times. The J gene is TRBJ1-1, the V gene TRBV27; D possibly corresponds to TRBD1 (6 bases). V was pared by 6 bases and J by 1 base, with 12 bases between. This CDR3 has 14 residues. Germline V lookup: CDR1 MNHEY, CDR2 SMNVEV (reference sequence). The CDR3 coding sequence is TGTGCCAGCAGACCAGGGGAAGAGAACACTGAAGCTTTCTTT. This codes for CASRPGEENTEAFF.

The chain recombines TRBV19 with TRBJ1-2; TRBD1 might be the D (5 bases). CDR1 is LNHDA and CDR2 is SQIVND in the germline V gene (reference sequence). The V end was cut by 3 bases, the J end by 3 bases, with 17 bases between. The CDR3 spans 16 residues. The CDR3 region is CASSMRIRGSDYGYTF. The CDR3 DNA reads TGTGCCAGTAGTATGAGGATTAGGGGCTCCGACTATGGCTACACCTTC.

This chain uses TRBV12-3 or TRBV12-4 with TRBJ1-2; D not certain. The V gene lost 7 bases and the J gene lost 7 bases, with 16 bases spanning the gap. This CDR3 is built from 13 residues. CDR3 nucleotide sequence: TGTGCCAGCACCTCTAGAGCGCAAGGTGGCTACACCTTC. Translation: CASTSRAQGGYTF.

V and J are TRBV3-1 (or the pseudogene TRBV3-2) and TRBJ2-2; 13 bases align to TRBD2. The ends lost 4 bases at V and 7 bases at J; junction bases unmatched: 6. The germline gives CDR1 LGHDT, CDR2 YNNKEL (reference sequence). The CDR3 length is 16 residues. Written as DNA, the CDR3 is TGTGCCAGCAGCCTAGGGACTAGCGGGGATGACGGGGAGCTGTTTTTT. This sequence encodes CASSLGTSGDDGELFF.

This clone was detected a few times. The chain carries TRBV10-3 and TRBJ2-2; D may be TRBD1 (5 bases). From germline, CDR1 is ENHRY and CDR2 SYGVKD. V lost 10 bases, J lost 7 bases, and 16 bases lay in between. This CDR3 has 13 residues. CDR3 loop: CASVVGLGGELFF. For the CDR3, the DNA is TGTGCCAGCGTCGTGGGGCTTGGCGGGGAGCTGTTTTTT.

The count of this clone is one. CDR3 amino acids: CASSQPGGYSGNTIYF. The DNA of the CDR3 is TGTGCCAGCAGCCAACCGGGGGGCTACTCTGGAAACACCATATATTTT. This chain links TRBV4-2 with TRBJ1-3; D perhaps matches TRBD1 (6 bases). Trimming took 2 bases from V and 0 from J, leaving 11 bases between them. CDR3 size: 16 residues. The germline V gene has CDR1 LGHNA and CDR2 YNFKEQ.

The rearrangement uses TRBV30 and TRBJ1-1; D possibly corresponds to TRBD1 (5 bases). The CDR3 covers 15 residues. CDR1 GTSNPN and CDR2 SVGIG come from the germline V gene (reference sequence). Between the trimmed V and J ends, which lost 0 bases and 0 bases, there was a span of 11 bases. The CDR3 bases are TGTGCCTGGAGTGTACTTAGGGGAATGAACACTGAAGCTTTCTTT. As protein: CAWSVLRGMNTEAFF.

V usage is TRBV18 and J usage is TRBJ1-5; 7 bases fit TRBD1. The CDR3 length is 16 residues. V lost 1 base, J lost 4 bases, and 7 bases stayed unmatched. The germline V gene has CDR1 KGHSH and CDR2 LQKENI. The chain's CDR3 is CASSPLSPGQNQPQHF. The CDR3 region has the DNA TGTGCCAGCTCACCACTCTCTCCGGGACAGAATCAGCCCCAGCATTTT.

This sequence joins TRBV18 and TRBJ2-7; 9 bases map to TRBD1. CDR1 is KGHSH and CDR2 is LQKENI in the germline V gene. The length of the CDR3 is 13 residues. The junction had 4 bases not matched to a gene; V was cut back by 5 bases and J by 5 bases. The chain's CDR3 is CASSTGQGDEQYF. In DNA form, the CDR3 reads TGTGCCAGCTCAACGGGACAGGGTGACGAGCAGTACTTC.

The J gene is TRBJ2-7, the V gene TRBV11-2; 7 bases map to TRBD2. This CDR3 is 16 amino acids long. CDR1 and CDR2 from the germline V gene are SGHAT and FQNNGV. Trimming cost V 0 bases and J 7 bases; bases outside gene matches: 12. CDR3 loop: CASSLDRGGGSNEQYF. The CDR3 bases are TGTGCCAGCAGCTTAGATCGGGGCGGGGGAAGCAATGAGCAGTACTTC.

The chain couples TRBV3-1 (or the pseudogene TRBV3-2) to TRBJ1-1, with D unclear. Germline V lookup: CDR1 LGHDT, CDR2 YNNKEL (reference sequence). The CDR3 sequence is 13 residues long. V was shortened by 3 bases and J by 5 bases, with 10 bases between the two germline ends. This CDR3 reads CASSQGRETEAFF. For the CDR3, the DNA is TGTGCCAGCAGCCAGGGTAGGGAGACTGAAGCTTTCTTT.